The 2 T cell receptor beta chains reported below all come from one sample, sequenced in a study of cytomegalovirus exposure and HLA in healthy donors. 13 Jbeta primers and 60 Vbeta primers were used for the PCR. Sequencing was performed with immunoSEQ multiplex PCR; in TCRdb, only in-frame clones are kept and a portion is missing. Of more than 150,000 clones in the sample, roughly 82% were seen once. The sequenced sample consisted of PBMCs. The receptors stem from a woman in her fifties or sixties in good health and CMV-seropositive.

CDR3: CASSPSRERENEQYF. The CDR3 DNA is TGTGCCAGCAGCCCATCACGGGAAAGGGAGAACGAGCAGTACTTC. The gene calls are TRBV7-3 and TRBJ2-7, with D maybe TRBD2 (5 bases). This CDR3 comprises 15 residues. Germline assignment: CDR1 SGHTA and CDR2 FQGTGA. V was cut by 5 bases and J by 5 bases, with 19 bases left in between.

The genes are TRBV30 and TRBJ2-7; TRBD1 might be the D (5 bases). Between the trimmed V and J ends, which lost 3 bases and 5 bases, there was a span of 8 bases. Germline CDR1 is GTSNPN and CDR2 is SVGIG (reference sequence). The CDR3 extends over 11 amino acids. The CDR3 region is CAWSATDEQYF. The CDR3 DNA is TGTGCCTGGAGCGCGACAGACGAGCAGTACTTC.